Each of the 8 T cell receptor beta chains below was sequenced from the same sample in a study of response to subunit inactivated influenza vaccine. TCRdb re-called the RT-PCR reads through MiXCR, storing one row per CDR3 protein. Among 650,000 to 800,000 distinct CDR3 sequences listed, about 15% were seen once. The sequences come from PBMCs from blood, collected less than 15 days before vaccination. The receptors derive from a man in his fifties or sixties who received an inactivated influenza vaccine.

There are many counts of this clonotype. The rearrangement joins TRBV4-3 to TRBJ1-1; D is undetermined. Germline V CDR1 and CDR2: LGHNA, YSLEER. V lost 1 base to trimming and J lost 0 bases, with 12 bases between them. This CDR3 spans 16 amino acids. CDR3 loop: CASSQARTGLNTEAFF. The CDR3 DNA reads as TGCGCCAGCAGCCAAGCTCGTACGGGTCTGAACACTGAAGCTTTCTTT.

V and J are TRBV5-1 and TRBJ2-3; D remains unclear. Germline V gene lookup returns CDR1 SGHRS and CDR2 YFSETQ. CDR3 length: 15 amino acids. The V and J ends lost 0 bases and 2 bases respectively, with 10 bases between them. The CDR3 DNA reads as TGCGCCAGCAGCTTGGGTCTTACCGTCACAGATACGCAGTATTTT. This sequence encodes CASSLGLTVTDTQYF.

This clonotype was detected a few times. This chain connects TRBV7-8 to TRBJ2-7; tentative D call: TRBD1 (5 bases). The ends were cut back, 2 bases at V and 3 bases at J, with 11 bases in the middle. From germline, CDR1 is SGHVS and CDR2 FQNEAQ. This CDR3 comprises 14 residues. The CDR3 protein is CASSLQGYFYEQYF. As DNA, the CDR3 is TGTGCCAGCAGCTTACAGGGCTACTTCTACGAGCAGTACTTC.

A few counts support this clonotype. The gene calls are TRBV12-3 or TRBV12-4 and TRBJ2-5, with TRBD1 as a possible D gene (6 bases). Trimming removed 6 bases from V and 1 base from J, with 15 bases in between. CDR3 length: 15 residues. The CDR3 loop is CASRSNRAPQETQYF. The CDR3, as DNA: TGTGCCAGCAGATCGAACAGGGCGCCCCAAGAGACCCAGTACTTC.

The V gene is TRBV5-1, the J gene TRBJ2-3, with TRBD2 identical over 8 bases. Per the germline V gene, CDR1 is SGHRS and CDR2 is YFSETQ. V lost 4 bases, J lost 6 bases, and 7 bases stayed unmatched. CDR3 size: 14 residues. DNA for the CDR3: TGCGCCAGCAGCGGAGGGACTAGGGGGGATACGCAGTATTTT. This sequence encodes CASSGGTRGDTQYF.

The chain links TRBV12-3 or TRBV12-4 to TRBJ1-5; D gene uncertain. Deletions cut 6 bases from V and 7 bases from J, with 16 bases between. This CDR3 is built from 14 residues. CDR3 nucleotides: TGTGCCAGCAGCCCCGGATTGGCCCAACAGCCCCAGCATTTT. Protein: CASSPGLAQQPQHF.

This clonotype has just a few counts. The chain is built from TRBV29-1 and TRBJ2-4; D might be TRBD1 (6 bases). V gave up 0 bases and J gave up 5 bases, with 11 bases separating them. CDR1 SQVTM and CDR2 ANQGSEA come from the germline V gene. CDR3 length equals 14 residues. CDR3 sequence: CSVEDDRSQNIQYF. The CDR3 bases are TGCAGCGTTGAAGATGACAGGTCACAAAACATTCAGTACTTC.

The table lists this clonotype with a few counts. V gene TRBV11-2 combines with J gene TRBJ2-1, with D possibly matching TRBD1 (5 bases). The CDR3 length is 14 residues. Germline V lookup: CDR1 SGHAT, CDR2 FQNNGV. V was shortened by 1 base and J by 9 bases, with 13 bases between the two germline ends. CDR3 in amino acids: CASSLAQGGGEQFF. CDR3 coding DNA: TGTGCCAGCAGCTTAGCTCAGGGCGGCGGTGAGCAGTTCTTC.